This T cell receptor (beta chain) is drawn from a study of cytomegalovirus exposure and HLA in healthy donors. Study as a whole: In an earlier analysis, approximately 120 million unique TCR beta sequences were found from some 180 million T cells.

Regarding the study as a whole: Reportedly, diagnosis of cytomegalovirus status by the classifier showed high specificity and sensitivity. V- and J-gene trimming of TCR beta was linked (in a later analysis) to a missense DCLRE1C variant. Within a later analysis, the majority of CMV-associated TCR beta chains appeared HLA-restricted.

Remarks on this clone: The antigen is not known.

V lost 4 bases and J lost 0, with 8 bases in between. Germline V gives CDR1 SGHRS, CDR2 YFSETQ. The CDR3 loop spans 14 amino acids. The study ran its PCR with 60 Vbeta and 13 Jbeta primers. Profiling relied on immunoSEQ multiplex PCR, and the TCRdb table lists in-frame clones only, not all of them. The sample holds 90,000 or so clones, around 84% seen once. This rearrangement joins TRBV5-1 to TRBJ1-3; D remains ambiguous. The TCR comes from a woman in her thirties or forties in good health and CMV-seronegative. Specimen: PBMCs. The chain's CDR3 is CASSPVLSGNTIYF. The CDR3 bases are TGCGCCAGCAGCCCGGTCCTCTCTGGAAACACCATATATTTT.